This T cell receptor (beta chain) is from a study of Ad26.COV2.S vaccination and SARS-CoV-2 variants. The CDR3 is made up of 15 amino acids. CDR1 is SGHNT and CDR2 is YENEEA in the germline V gene. Between the trimmed V and J ends, which lost 5 bases and 0 bases, there was a span of 12 bases. This table comes from immunoSEQ multiplex PCR, and its TCRdb copy is limited to in-frame clones, with some not included. The sample has some 350,000 clones, approximately 87% seen once. Treatment meaning: about 20 received Ad26.COV2.S at low or high dose, single or two shots; 5 received placebo; per-sample allocation not given. Sampling was performed 63 days after the first vaccine or placebo injection.

The rearrangement joins TRBV11-3 to TRBJ2-3, with D unresolved. Material: peripheral blood, obtained in a trial of Ad26.COV2.S vaccine versus placebo. The clonotype originates from a person aged 18-60 years who received the Ad26.COV2.S COVID-19 vaccine or a placebo. CDR3 DNA: TGTGCCAGCAGCCCCGTGGCGTCTAGCACAGATACGCAGTATTTT. It codes for CASSPVASSTDTQYF.